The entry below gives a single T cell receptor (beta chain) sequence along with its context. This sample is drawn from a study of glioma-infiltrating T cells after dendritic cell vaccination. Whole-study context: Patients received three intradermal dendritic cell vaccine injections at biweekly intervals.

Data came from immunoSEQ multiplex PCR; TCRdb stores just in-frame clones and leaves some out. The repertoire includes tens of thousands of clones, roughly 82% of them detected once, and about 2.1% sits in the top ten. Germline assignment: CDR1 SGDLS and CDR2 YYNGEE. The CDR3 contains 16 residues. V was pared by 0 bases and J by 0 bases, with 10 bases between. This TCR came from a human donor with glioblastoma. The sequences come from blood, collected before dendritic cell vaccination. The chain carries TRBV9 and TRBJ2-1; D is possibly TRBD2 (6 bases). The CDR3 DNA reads TGTGCCAGCAGCGTAGGCGGGGAAAGCTCCTACAATGAGCAGTTCTTC. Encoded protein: CASSVGGESSYNEQFF.